Reported below is one TCR beta chain. Its antigen is not identified. Between the trimmed V and J ends, which lost 5 bases and 2 bases, there was a span of 20 bases. The CDR3 runs 17 residues. Germline V gives CDR1 SGHNT, CDR2 YENEEA. Construction of the TCRbeta library involved unique molecular identifiers. TCRdb passed the PCR reads through MiXCR, listing each CDR3 protein once. The sample holds 540,000 or so distinct CDR3 sequences, about 21% seen once. These data come from a study of T-cell reconstitution after alpha-beta-depleted transplantation in children. Whole-study findings and limits: By about two months after transplant, alpha-beta T cells reportedly arose from several hundred graft clones that had expanded. Elevated TCRbeta diversity at day 60 was traced, in some patients, to surviving recipient T cells and thymic progenitors. T-cell numbers and diversity, one year after transplant, stemmed largely from T cells that were newly produced.

Sequenced here: PBMCs, mostly from graft donor cells, sampled 360 days after TCRalphabeta/CD19-depleted stem cell transplant. The chain combines TRBV11-3 with TRBJ2-3; possible D gene TRBD2, 6 bases. This receptor was taken from a boy in the first two years of life who had a stem cell transplant for acute myeloid leukemia, so the T cells may come from the graft donor. Written as DNA, the CDR3 is TGTGCCAGCAGCCCCCGAAGAGGGAGGTCTAACACAGATACGCAGTATTTT. Protein sequence: CASSPRRGRSNTDTQYF. Combining the CDR3 with reference TRBV11-3 and TRBJ2-3 gives the whole variable domain EAGVVQSPRYKIIEKKQPVAFWCNPISGHNTLYWYLQNLGQGPELLIRYENEEAVDDSQLPKDRFSAERLKGVDSTLKIQPAELGDSAVYLCASSPRRGRSNTDTQYFGPGTRLTVL.